The T cell receptor beta chain under discussion was sequenced for a study of T cells expressing NK-cell markers. Overall study context: Of eight sequenced donors, seven were HCMV-seropositive and one HCMV-seronegative.

For each CDR3 protein, TCRdb gives one entry from its re-call of the 5' RACE reads, without DNA. The listing contains under 500,000 distinct CDR3 sequences. CDR1 is LNHNV and CDR2 is YYDKDF in the germline V gene (reference sequence). The CDR3 consists of 13 residues. The sequence was collected from a woman between 18 and 70 years old in good health. The rearrangement joins TRBV15 to TRBJ2-2. Sequencing was carried out using blood T cells: a sorted CD56 or NKG2C T cell subset, CD4+ or CD8+ T cells, or bulk PBMC T cells (not recorded which). The CDR3 sequence is CATAVMYTGELFF.